This T cell receptor (beta chain) was documented in a study of T cells of healthy individuals. TCRdb used MiXCR to reprocess the 5' RACE reads, holding one entry per CDR3 protein. The sample lists about 60,000 distinct CDR3 sequences, roughly 17% occurring once. The CDR3 has 17 amino acids. Germline CDR1 and CDR2: MGHRA and YSYEKL. V was trimmed by 2 bases and J by 0 bases, leaving 11 bases between them. This clonotype was counted at least ten times. V is TRBV4-1 and J is TRBJ2-6; either TRBD1 or TRBD2 may fit D (5 bases each). The receptor was derived from a human donor in good health. This chain's CDR3 is CASSQQFGGSGANVLTF. The CDR3 bases are TGCGCCAGCAGCCAACAATTTGGGGGCTCTGGGGCCAACGTCCTGACTTTC.